A single sample is the source of the 9 T cell receptor beta chains below, sequenced in a study of control samples from healthy donors and cancer patients. Clones were read by immunoSEQ multiplex PCR, and TCRdb kept only the in-frame ones, dropping some. The profile covers about 150,000 clones, with approximately 96% appearing a single time and about 5% taken by the ten largest. The specimen sequenced was blood. Source of these receptors: a man aged 40-50 years in good health.

The gene calls are TRBV6-2 or TRBV6-3 and TRBJ1-2; the match to TRBD1 covers 8 bases. This CDR3 comprises 15 residues. CDR1 MNHEY and CDR2 SVGEGT come from the germline V gene. V gave up 2 bases and J gave up 6 bases; unmatched junction bases: 8. This chain's CDR3 is CASSYPGQGENGYTF. CDR3 in DNA: TGTGCCAGCAGTTACCCCGGACAGGGAGAAAATGGCTACACCTTC.

V usage is TRBV19 and J usage is TRBJ2-7; 9 nucleotides line up with TRBD2. CDR3 length: 15 amino acids. The J segment lost 3 bases and the V segment lost 1 base, leaving 4 bases of the junction unmatched. Per germline, CDR1 LNHDA and CDR2 SQIVND (reference sequence). CDR3 nucleotides: TGTGCCAGTAGTATAGTGGCTAGCGGGGACTACGAGCAGTACTTC. Protein sequence: CASSIVASGDYEQYF.

The V and J genes are TRBV6-6 and TRBJ2-5, with D perhaps matching TRBD2 (6 bases). The germline V and J ends were trimmed by 8 bases and 0 bases, with 16 bases remaining between them. Germline V lookup: CDR1 MNHNY, CDR2 SVGAGI (reference sequence). This CDR3 contains 15 residues. CDR3 loop: CASLRGTTHQETQYF. The CDR3 DNA reads as TGTGCCAGCCTGCGGGGAACCACTCACCAAGAGACCCAGTACTTC.

V and J are TRBV10-3 and TRBJ1-1; D gene uncertain. This CDR3 is built from 14 residues. The V gene's germline CDR1 is ENHRY and CDR2 SYGVKD. The V end lost 3 bases, the J end lost 0 bases, and 8 bases lay between the germline ends. The CDR3 DNA follows: TGTGCCATCAGTGACTTCTTAATGAACACTGAAGCTTTCTTT. Protein: CAISDFLMNTEAFF.

The chain is built from TRBV28 and TRBJ2-1; 7 bases line up with TRBD2. V dropped 6 bases and J dropped 8; count of bases not matched to a gene: 13. The CDR3 has 15 residues. CDR1 and CDR2 from the germline V gene are MDHEN and SYDVKM. CDR3 loop: CASSAGLGKGYEQFF. The CDR3 nucleotides read TGTGCCAGCAGCGCTGGACTAGGCAAGGGGTATGAGCAGTTCTTC.

The V call is TRBV28, the J call TRBJ1-2; D is uncertain. The V gene's germline CDR1 is MDHEN and CDR2 SYDVKM. This CDR3 comprises 12 residues. The V end was cut by 6 bases, the J end by 7 bases, with 12 bases between. CDR3 nucleotide sequence: TGTGCCAGCAGGAGGGTGACTGGTGGCTACACCTTC. Protein: CASRRVTGGYTF.

The chain uses TRBV11-2 and TRBJ2-3, with TRBD2 as a possible D gene (6 bases). With 6 bases removed from V and 4 bases from J, the gap between germline ends came to 11 bases. The germline CDR1 and CDR2 sequences are SGHAT and FQNNGV. The CDR3 spans 13 residues. In DNA form, the CDR3 reads TGTGCCAGCAGGACCACGGGGGCAGATACGCAGTATTTT. It is translated as CASRTTGADTQYF.

The chain joins TRBV30 to TRBJ1-2, with D perhaps matching TRBD1 (6 bases). The V end lost 5 bases, the J end lost 5 bases, and 9 bases lay between the germline ends. The CDR3 length is 11 residues. The germline gives CDR1 GTSNPN, CDR2 SVGIG (reference sequence). The CDR3 loop is CAWATGYGYTF. The CDR3 DNA reads TGTGCCTGGGCAACAGGGTATGGCTACACCTTC.

The chain combines TRBV18 with TRBJ1-5; D remains unclear. This CDR3 spans 14 amino acids. Trimming shortened V by 4 bases and J by 0 bases, and 7 bases separated the two germline ends. Germline V gene sequence: CDR1 KGHSH, CDR2 LQKENI. The CDR3 nucleotides are TGTGCCAGCTCACGGCAGGATAGCAATCAGCCCCAGCATTTT. Its protein product is CASSRQDSNQPQHF.